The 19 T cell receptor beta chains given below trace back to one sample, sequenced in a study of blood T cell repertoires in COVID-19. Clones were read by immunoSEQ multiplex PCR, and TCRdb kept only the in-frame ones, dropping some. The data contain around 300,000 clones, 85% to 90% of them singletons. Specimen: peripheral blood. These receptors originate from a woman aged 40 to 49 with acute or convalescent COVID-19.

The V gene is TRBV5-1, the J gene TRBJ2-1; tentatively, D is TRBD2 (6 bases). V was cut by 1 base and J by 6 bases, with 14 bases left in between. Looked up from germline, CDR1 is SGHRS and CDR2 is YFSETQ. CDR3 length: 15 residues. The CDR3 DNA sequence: TGCGCCAGCAGCTTGAGCTCCCGGAGGGGCAATGAGCAGTTCTTC. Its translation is CASSLSSRRGNEQFF.

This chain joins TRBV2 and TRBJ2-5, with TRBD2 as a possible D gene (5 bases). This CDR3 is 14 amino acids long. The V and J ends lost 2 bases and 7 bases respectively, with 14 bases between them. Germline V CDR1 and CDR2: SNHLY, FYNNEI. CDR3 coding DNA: TGTGCCAGCAGTGAACCCGAGGGAATGGGGACCCAGTACTTC. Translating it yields CASSEPEGMGTQYF.

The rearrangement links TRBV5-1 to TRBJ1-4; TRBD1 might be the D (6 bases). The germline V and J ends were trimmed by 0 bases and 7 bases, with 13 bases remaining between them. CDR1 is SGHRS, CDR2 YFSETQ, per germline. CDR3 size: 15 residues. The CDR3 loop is CASSLVGALSEKLFF. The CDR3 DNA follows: TGCGCCAGCAGCTTGGTGGGGGCGCTTAGTGAAAAACTGTTTTTT.

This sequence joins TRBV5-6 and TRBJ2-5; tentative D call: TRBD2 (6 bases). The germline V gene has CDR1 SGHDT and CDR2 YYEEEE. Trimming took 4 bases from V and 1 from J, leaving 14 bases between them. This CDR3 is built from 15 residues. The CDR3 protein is CASSPDVGGQETQYF. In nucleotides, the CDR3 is TGTGCCAGCAGCCCCGATGTGGGGGGCCAAGAGACCCAGTACTTC.

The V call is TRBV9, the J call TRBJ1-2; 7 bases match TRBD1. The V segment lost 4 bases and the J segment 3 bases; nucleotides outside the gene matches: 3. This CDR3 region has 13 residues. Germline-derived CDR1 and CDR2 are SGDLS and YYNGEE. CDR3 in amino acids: CASSKGGDYGYTF. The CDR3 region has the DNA TGTGCCAGCAGCAAAGGGGGCGACTATGGCTACACCTTC.

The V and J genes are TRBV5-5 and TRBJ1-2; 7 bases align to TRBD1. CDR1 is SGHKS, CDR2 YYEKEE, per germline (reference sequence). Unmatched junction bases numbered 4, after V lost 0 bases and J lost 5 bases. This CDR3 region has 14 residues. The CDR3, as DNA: TGTGCCAGCAGCTTGGATCTGACAGGGTATGGCTACACCTTC. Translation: CASSLDLTGYGYTF. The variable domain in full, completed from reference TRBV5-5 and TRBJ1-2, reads DAGVTQSPTHLIKTRGQQVTLRCSPISGHKSVSWYQQVLGQGPQFIFQYYEKEERGRGNFPDRFSARQFPNYSSELNVNALLLGDSALYLCASSLDLTGYGYTFGSGTRLTVV.

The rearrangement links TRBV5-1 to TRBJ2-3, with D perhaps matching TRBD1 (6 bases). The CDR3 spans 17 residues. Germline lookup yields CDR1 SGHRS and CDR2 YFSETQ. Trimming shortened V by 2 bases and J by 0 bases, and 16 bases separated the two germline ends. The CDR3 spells CASSFQGSVLSTDTQYF. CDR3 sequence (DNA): TGCGCCAGCAGCTTTCAGGGGTCAGTTTTGAGCACAGATACGCAGTATTTT.

This CDR3 reads CASSPGTGGRQETQYF. The CDR3 DNA reads TGTGCCAGCAGCCCCGGGACAGGAGGGCGGCAAGAGACCCAGTACTTC. This chain connects TRBV3-1 (or the pseudogene TRBV3-2) to TRBJ2-5, with TRBD1 matching 8 bases. CDR3 length: 16 residues. Germline values: CDR1 LGHDT, CDR2 YNNKEL (reference sequence). Trimming at V came to 4 bases and at J to 2 bases, leaving 9 bases not matched to a gene.

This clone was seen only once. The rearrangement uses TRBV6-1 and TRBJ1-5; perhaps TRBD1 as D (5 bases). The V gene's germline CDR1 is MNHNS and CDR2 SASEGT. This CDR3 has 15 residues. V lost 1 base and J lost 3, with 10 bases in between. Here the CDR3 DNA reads TGTGCCAGCAGTGAAGAGGGGATTAACAATCAGCCCCAGCATTTT. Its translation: CASSEEGINNQPQHF.

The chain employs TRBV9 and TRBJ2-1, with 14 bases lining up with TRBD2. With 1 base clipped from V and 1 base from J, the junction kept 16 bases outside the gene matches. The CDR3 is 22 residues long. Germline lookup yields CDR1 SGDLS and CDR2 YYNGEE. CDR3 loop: CASSVPGTSGGPPDGSYNEQFF. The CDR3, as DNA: TGTGCCAGCAGCGTACCCGGGACTAGCGGGGGCCCGCCTGATGGTTCCTACAATGAGCAGTTCTTC.

This chain's CDR3 is CAWSVGTGPGEKLFF. CDR3 nucleotide sequence: TGTGCCTGGAGTGTGGGGACAGGTCCGGGCGAAAAACTGTTTTTT. The chain combines TRBV30 with TRBJ1-4; 8 bases map to TRBD1. The germline V gene has CDR1 GTSNPN and CDR2 SVGIG (reference sequence). Germline trimming cut 0 bases from V and 8 bases from J; bases unmatched to any gene: 8. This CDR3 has 15 residues.

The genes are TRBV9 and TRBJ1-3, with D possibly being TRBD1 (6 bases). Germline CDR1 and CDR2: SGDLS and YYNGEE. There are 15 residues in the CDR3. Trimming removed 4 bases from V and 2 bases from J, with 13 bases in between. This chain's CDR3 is CASSLEGGAGNTIYF. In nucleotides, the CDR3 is TGTGCCAGCAGCCTCGAGGGGGGGGCTGGAAACACCATATATTTT.

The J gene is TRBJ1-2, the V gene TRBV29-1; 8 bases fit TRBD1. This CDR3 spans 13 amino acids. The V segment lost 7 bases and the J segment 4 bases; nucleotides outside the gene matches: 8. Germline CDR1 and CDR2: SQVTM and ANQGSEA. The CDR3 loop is CSGRTGLGYGYTF. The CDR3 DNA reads TGCAGCGGCCGGACAGGGCTGGGCTATGGCTACACCTTC.

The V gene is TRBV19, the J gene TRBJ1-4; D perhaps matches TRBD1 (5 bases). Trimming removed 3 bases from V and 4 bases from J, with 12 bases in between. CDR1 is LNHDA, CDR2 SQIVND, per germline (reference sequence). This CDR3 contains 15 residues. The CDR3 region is CASSIMRRGNEKLFF. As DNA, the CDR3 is TGTGCCAGTAGTATTATGAGGAGGGGTAATGAAAAACTGTTTTTT.

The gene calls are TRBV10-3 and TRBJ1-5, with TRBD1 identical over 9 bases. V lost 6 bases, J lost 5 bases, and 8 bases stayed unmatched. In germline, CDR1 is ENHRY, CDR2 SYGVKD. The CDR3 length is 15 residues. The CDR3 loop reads CAISPGTGRDQPQHF. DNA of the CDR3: TGTGCCATCAGCCCCGGGACAGGGAGGGATCAGCCCCAGCATTTT.

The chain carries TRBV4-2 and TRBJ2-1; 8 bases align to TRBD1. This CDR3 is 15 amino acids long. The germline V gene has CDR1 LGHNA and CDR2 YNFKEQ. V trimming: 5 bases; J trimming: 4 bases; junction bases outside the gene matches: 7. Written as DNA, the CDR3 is TGTGCCAGCAGCTCCCGGACAGGGACGTACAATGAGCAGTTCTTC. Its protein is CASSSRTGTYNEQFF.

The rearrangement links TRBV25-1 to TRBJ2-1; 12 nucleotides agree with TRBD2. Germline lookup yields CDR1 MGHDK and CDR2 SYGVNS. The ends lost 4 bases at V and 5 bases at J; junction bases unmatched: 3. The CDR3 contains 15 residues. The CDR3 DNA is TGTGCCAGCAGTGTGGGACTAGCGGGTAACAATGAGCAGTTCTTC. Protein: CASSVGLAGNNEQFF.

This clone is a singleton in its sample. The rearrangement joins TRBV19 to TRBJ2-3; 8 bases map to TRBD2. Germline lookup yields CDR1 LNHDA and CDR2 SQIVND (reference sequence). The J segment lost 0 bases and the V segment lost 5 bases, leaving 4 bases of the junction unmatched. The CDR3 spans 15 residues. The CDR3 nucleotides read TGTGCCAGTAGTTATAGCGGGGTTAGCACAGATACGCAGTATTTT. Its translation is CASSYSGVSTDTQYF.

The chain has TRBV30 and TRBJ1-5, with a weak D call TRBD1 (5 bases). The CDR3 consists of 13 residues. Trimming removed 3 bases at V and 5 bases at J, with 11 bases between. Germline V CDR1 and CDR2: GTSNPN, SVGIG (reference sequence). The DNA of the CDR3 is TGTGCCTGGAGGGGGGGGAACGATCAGCCCCAGCATTTT. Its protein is CAWRGGNDQPQHF.